This TCR beta chain originates from a study of T-cell reconstitution after alpha-beta-depleted transplantation in children. General study points: T cells produced anew were the main source of T-cell counts and diversity one year after transplant. Reportedly, roughly two months post-transplant, alpha-beta T cells arose from several hundred expanded graft clones. Diversity of TCRbeta at day 60 was high in some patients, arising from surviving recipient T cells and thymic progenitors.

Unique molecular identifiers were incorporated when the TCRbeta library was constructed. MiXCR was run by TCRdb on the PCR reads, yielding one entry per CDR3 protein. The sample has 200,000 or so distinct CDR3 sequences; 6.3% are singletons. This clonotype was counted ten times or more. Antigen unknown. The V end lost 4 bases, the J end lost 0 bases, and 12 bases lay between the germline ends. The CDR3 loop spans 15 amino acids. Germline CDR1 reads ENHRY; CDR2 reads SYGVKD. V usage is TRBV10-3 and J usage is TRBJ1-1, with D hard to call. The receptor was isolated from a girl younger than two with combined immunodeficiency, due to receive a stem cell transplant. The sequenced sample was PBMCs, obtained before TCRalphabeta/CD19-depleted stem cell transplant. CDR3 region: CAISGQTAMNTEAFF. CDR3 sequence (DNA): TGTGCCATCAGTGGGCAGACTGCCATGAACACTGAAGCTTTCTTT.